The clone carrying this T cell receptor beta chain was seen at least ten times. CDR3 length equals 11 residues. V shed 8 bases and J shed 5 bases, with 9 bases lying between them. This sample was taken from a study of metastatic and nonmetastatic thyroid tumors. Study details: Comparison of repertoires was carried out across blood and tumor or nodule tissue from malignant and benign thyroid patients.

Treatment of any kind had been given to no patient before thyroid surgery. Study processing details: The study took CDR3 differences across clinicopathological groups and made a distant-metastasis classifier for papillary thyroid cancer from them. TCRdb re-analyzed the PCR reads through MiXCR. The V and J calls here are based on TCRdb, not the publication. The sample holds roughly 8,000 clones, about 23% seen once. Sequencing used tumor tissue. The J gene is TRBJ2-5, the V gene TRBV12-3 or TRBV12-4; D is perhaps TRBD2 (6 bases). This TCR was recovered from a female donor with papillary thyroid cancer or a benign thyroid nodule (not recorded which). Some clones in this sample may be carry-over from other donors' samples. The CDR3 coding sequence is TGTGCCAGCGGGAGGATTGAGACCCAGTACTTC. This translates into CASGRIETQYF.